This passage covers 18 T cell receptor beta chains from one sample sequenced in a study of blood T cell repertoires in COVID-19. The assay was immunoSEQ multiplex PCR, and TCRdb's table has in-frame clones only and misses some. Here the sample spans 200,000 to 250,000 clones, 75% to 85% being singletons. Material: PBMCs or T cells enriched from blood (not recorded which). The receptors come from a woman between 40 and 55 years old with acute COVID-19.

This clone was seen only a few times. The genes are TRBV27 and TRBJ1-2; TRBD1 aligns across 10 bases. With 5 bases clipped from V and 8 bases from J, the junction kept 5 bases outside the gene matches. Germline-derived CDR1 and CDR2 are MNHEY and SMNVEV (reference sequence). The CDR3 has 13 residues. CDR3 coding DNA: TGTGCCAGCAGTCAAGGACAGGGGGGGGGCTACACCTTC. This translates into CASSQGQGGGYTF.

The chain combines TRBV14 with TRBJ1-4; TRBD1 matches at 8 bases. The ends lost 0 bases at V and 6 bases at J; junction bases unmatched: 6. Germline V gene lookup returns CDR1 SGHDN and CDR2 FVKESK. This CDR3 has 16 residues. Here the CDR3 reads CASSQDLGQGHEKLFF. For the CDR3, the DNA is TGTGCCAGCAGCCAAGATCTTGGACAGGGTCATGAAAAACTGTTTTTT.

J is TRBJ2-3 and V is TRBV5-1, with a weak D call TRBD1 (6 bases). V shed 0 bases and J shed 11 bases, with 16 bases lying between them. The CDR3 is made up of 14 amino acids. Germline V gene sequence: CDR1 SGHRS, CDR2 YFSETQ. CDR3 in amino acids: CASSLGQEPTMQYF. CDR3 nucleotides: TGCGCCAGCAGCTTGGGACAGGAACCTACGATGCAGTATTTT.

This sequence joins TRBV6-1 and TRBJ2-3; tentative D call: TRBD2 (7 bases). Looked up from germline, CDR1 is MNHNS and CDR2 is SASEGT. Trimming stripped 3 bases from V and 5 bases from J, with 21 bases between. The CDR3 totals 17 residues. CDR3 nucleotide sequence: TGTGCCAGCAGTGAGCCGGGGGCGGGAGTGTTAAGAGATACGCAGTATTTT. Its protein product is CASSEPGAGVLRDTQYF.

The CDR3 coding sequence is TGTGCCTGGAGTGCAGGGGTCGGTAATGAAAAACTGTTTTTT. Its translation: CAWSAGVGNEKLFF. The V gene is TRBV30, the J gene TRBJ1-4; the D gene is possibly TRBD1 (6 bases). V lost 1 base and J 4 bases, leaving 10 bases between the germline ends. The CDR3 is made up of 14 amino acids. CDR1 is GTSNPN, CDR2 SVGIG, per germline (reference sequence).

CDR3 in amino acids: CASTGTLGNTQYF. CDR3 sequence (DNA): TGTGCCAGCACTGGGACACTTGGGAATACGCAGTATTTT. V usage is TRBV12-3 or TRBV12-4 and J usage is TRBJ2-3, with a possible D match to TRBD1 (6 bases). Deletions cut 7 bases from V and 7 bases from J, with 15 bases between. CDR3 length: 13 amino acids.

Only a few counts were recorded for this clone. The gene calls are TRBV2 and TRBJ1-5, with D possibly being TRBD1 (6 bases). Germline V CDR1 and CDR2: SNHLY, FYNNEI. Trimming stripped 2 bases from V and 6 bases from J, with 11 bases between. CDR3 length: 14 amino acids. The CDR3 region has the DNA TGTGCCAGCAGTGAAAATGACAGGTTTCAGCCCCAGCATTTT. Amino acids: CASSENDRFQPQHF.

The CDR3 DNA reads as TGTGCCAGCAGCTTGATCGACAGGGGAAACGGCTACACCTTC. It encodes CASSLIDRGNGYTF. The rearrangement uses TRBV5-4 and TRBJ1-2; 8 bases are shared with TRBD1. Germline V lookup: CDR1 SGHNT, CDR2 YYREEE (reference sequence). After removal of 1 base from V and 8 bases from J, the junction contained 7 bases not matched to a gene. This CDR3 is 14 amino acids long.

V gene TRBV6-5 combines with J gene TRBJ2-7; TRBD1 aligns across 8 bases. Trimming removed 7 bases from V and 3 bases from J; junction bases left unmatched: 8. The CDR3 spans 14 residues. Germline CDR1 is MNHEY and CDR2 is SVGAGI. CDR3 sequence (DNA): TGTGCCAGCACCAAAGGTGGACAGGGCTACGAGCAGTACTTC. Translated, it gives CASTKGGQGYEQYF.

This clone was seen a single time. J is TRBJ2-1 and V is TRBV28; TRBD2 might be the D (6 bases). The CDR3 is made up of 15 amino acids. The ends were cut back, 7 bases at V and 4 bases at J, with 17 bases in the middle. CDR1 and CDR2 (germline): MDHEN, SYDVKM. This CDR3 is CASNIARGAYNEQFF. The CDR3 DNA reads as TGTGCCAGCAACATAGCGCGGGGTGCGTACAATGAGCAGTTCTTC.

V usage is TRBV6-5 and J usage is TRBJ2-7; 10 bases map to TRBD2. J lost 1 base, V lost 8 bases, and 5 bases had no gene match. This CDR3 has 14 residues. The germline V gene has CDR1 MNHEY and CDR2 SVGAGI. The CDR3 nucleotides are TGTGCCAGCCAGATAGCGGGAGGATCCTACGAGCAGTACTTC. Its translation: CASQIAGGSYEQYF.

In the case of this clone: The same CDR3 can be traced to other DNA sequences in this sample. This sequence joins TRBV28 and TRBJ2-7; maybe TRBD1 (6 bases). Trimming removed 8 bases from V and 2 bases from J, with 10 bases in between. The CDR3 totals 12 residues. Germline assignment: CDR1 MDHEN and CDR2 SYDVKM. The CDR3 nucleotides are TGTGCCAGCGCCGACAGGCCCTACGAGCAGTACTTC. This codes for CASADRPYEQYF.

The chain combines TRBV6-2 or TRBV6-3 with TRBJ1-2; D gene ambiguous. Germline V gives CDR1 MNHEY, CDR2 SVGEGT. CDR3 length equals 14 residues. Trimming pared 5 bases from V and 8 bases from J, leaving 18 bases between. The CDR3 sequence is CASSPWMSGSGYTF. The CDR3 DNA reads TGTGCCAGCAGTCCCTGGATGTCGGGTTCAGGCTACACCTTC.

The rearrangement joins TRBV28 to TRBJ1-2, with D possibly TRBD1 on 6 matching bases. V lost 5 bases and J lost 7, with 20 bases in between. Germline CDR1 MDHEN, CDR2 SYDVKM. The CDR3 spans 15 residues. The CDR3 region has the DNA TGTGCCAGCAGTCCCCGGGGAAGGGGGTCGGCTGGCTACACCTTC. The encoded protein is CASSPRGRGSAGYTF.

The rearrangement joins TRBV28 to TRBJ1-2; 7 positions match TRBD1. Per germline, CDR1 MDHEN and CDR2 SYDVKM. Germline trimming cut 10 bases from V and 8 bases from J; bases unmatched to any gene: 7. The CDR3 sequence is 11 residues long. The CDR3 loop is CAIQGGVGYTF. CDR3 nucleotide sequence: TGTGCCATCCAGGGGGGTGTGGGCTACACCTTC.

The V call is TRBV9, the J call TRBJ2-5; the D is unclear. V was shortened by 0 bases and J by 5 bases, with 8 bases between the two germline ends. The CDR3 totals 13 residues. The V gene's germline CDR1 is SGDLS and CDR2 YYNGEE. The DNA of the CDR3 is TGTGCCAGCAGCGTAGTTTCCGGGGAGACCCAGTACTTC. This encodes CASSVVSGETQYF.

This chain connects TRBV2 to TRBJ1-2, with D possibly being TRBD1 (6 bases). V shed 3 bases and J shed 8 bases, with 13 bases lying between them. Germline loops: CDR1 SNHLY, CDR2 FYNNEI. CDR3 length: 13 amino acids. CDR3 DNA: TGTGCCAGCAGTGAGGCCAGGGGACGAGGCTACACCTTC. It codes for CASSEARGRGYTF.

This clone was observed a few times. The rearrangement joins TRBV19 to TRBJ1-5; possible D gene TRBD1, 5 bases. V lost 10 bases and J 4 bases, leaving 14 bases between the germline ends. CDR3 length: 13 amino acids. CDR1 is LNHDA and CDR2 is SQIVND in the germline V gene (reference sequence). CDR3 loop: CATKPQGNQPQHF. CDR3 coding DNA: TGTGCCACCAAACCCCAGGGAAATCAGCCCCAGCATTTT.